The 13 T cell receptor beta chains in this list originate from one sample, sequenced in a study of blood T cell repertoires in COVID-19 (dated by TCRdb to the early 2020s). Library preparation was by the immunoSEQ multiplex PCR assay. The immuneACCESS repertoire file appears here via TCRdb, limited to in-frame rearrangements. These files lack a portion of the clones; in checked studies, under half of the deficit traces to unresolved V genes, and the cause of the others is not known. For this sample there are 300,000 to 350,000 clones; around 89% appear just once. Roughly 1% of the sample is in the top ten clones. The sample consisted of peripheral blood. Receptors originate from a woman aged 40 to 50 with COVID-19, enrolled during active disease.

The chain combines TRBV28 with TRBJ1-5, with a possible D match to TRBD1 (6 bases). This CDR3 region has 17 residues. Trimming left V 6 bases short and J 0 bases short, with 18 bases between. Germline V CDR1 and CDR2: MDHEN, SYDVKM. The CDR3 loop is CASSPLGQSHSNQPQHF. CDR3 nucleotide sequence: TGTGCCAGCAGCCCCCTAGGACAGAGTCATAGCAATCAGCCCCAGCATTTT.

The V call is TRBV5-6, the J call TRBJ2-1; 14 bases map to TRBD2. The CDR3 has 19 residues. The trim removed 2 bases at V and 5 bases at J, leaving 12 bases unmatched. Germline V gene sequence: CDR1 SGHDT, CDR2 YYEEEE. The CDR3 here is CASSFFLRTSGRRNNEQFF. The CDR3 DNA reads TGTGCCAGCAGCTTTTTTCTTCGGACTAGCGGGAGGAGGAACAATGAGCAGTTCTTC.

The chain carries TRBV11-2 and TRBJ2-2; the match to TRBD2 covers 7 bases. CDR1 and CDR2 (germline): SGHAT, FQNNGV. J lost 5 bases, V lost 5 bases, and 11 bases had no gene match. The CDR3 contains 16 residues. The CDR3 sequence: CASSPSPRGRTGELFF. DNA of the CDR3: TGTGCCAGCAGCCCCTCCCCCCGCGGGAGAACCGGGGAGCTGTTTTTT.

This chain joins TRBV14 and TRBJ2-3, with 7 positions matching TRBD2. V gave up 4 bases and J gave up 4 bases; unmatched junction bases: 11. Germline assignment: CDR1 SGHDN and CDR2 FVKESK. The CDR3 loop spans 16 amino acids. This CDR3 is CASSRLGGMSADTQYF. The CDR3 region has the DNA TGTGCCAGCAGCCGCTTGGGGGGGATGAGCGCAGATACGCAGTATTTT.

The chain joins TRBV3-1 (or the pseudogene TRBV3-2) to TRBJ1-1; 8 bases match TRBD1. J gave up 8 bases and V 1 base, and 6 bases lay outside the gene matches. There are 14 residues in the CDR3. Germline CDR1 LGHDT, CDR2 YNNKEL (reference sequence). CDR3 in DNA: TGTGCCAGCAGCCAAGTCGGACAGGGTAGGGAAGCTTTCTTT. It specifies CASSQVGQGREAFF.

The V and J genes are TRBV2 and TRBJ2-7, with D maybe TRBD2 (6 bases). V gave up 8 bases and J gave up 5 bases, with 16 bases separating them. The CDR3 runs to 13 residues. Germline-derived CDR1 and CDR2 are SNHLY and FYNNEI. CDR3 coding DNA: TGTGCCAGCGAGGACTGGGAGGTCCACGAGCAGTACTTC. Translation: CASEDWEVHEQYF.

The CDR3 bases are TGTGCCACAACAGGGGGCTCTGGGGCCAACGTCCTGACTTTC. Amino acids: CATTGGSGANVLTF. The rearrangement joins TRBV6-5 to TRBJ2-6, with TRBD1 matching 8 bases. CDR1 and CDR2 (germline): MNHEY, SVGAGI. CDR3 size: 14 residues. V was pared by 10 bases and J by 0 bases, with 2 bases of the junction left unmatched.

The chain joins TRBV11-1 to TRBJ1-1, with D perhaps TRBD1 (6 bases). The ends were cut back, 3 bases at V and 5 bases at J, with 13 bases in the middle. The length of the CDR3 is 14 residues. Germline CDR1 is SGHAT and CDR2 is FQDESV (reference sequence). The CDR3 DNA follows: TGTGCCAGCAGCTTTAGGGGGAGAGGAACTGAAGCTTTCTTT. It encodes CASSFRGRGTEAFF.

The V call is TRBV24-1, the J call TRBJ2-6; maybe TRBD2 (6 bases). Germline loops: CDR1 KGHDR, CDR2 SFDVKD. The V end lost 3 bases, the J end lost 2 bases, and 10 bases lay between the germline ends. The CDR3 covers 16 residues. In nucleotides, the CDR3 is TGTGCCACCAGTGATCGTACGGGGGCTGGGGCCAACGTCCTGACTTTC. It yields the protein CATSDRTGAGANVLTF.

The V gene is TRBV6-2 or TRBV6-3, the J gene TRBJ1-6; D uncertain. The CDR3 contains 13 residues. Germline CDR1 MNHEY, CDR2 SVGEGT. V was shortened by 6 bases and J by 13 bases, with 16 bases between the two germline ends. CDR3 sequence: CASSRPGGFPLHF. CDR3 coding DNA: TGTGCCAGCAGCCGCCCCGGAGGATTCCCCCTCCACTTT.

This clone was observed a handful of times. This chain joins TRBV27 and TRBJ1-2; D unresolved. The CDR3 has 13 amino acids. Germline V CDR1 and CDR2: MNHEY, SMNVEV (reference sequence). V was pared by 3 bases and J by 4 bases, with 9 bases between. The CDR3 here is CASSFPGGYGYTF. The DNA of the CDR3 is TGTGCCAGCAGTTTCCCGGGAGGCTATGGCTACACCTTC.

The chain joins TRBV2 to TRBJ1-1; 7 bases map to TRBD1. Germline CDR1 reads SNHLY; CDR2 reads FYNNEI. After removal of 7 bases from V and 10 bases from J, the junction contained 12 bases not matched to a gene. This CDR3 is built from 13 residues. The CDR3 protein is CASNSQGVHVAFF. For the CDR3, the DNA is TGTGCCAGCAATAGCCAGGGGGTTCACGTAGCTTTCTTT.

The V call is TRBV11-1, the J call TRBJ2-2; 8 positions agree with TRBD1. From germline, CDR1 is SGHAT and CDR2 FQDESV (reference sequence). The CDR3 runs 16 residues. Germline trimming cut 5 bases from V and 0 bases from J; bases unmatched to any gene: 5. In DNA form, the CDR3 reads TGTGCCAGCAGCGGACGACAGGGGTCGAACACCGGGGAGCTGTTTTTT. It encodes CASSGRQGSNTGELFF.